The clone carrying this TCR beta chain was recorded a few times. Its target is not known. Germline V gives CDR1 SEHNR, CDR2 FQNEAQ (reference sequence). The CDR3 totals 16 residues. The V end lost 5 bases, the J end lost 2 bases, and 18 bases lay between the germline ends. This record comes from a study of cytomegalovirus exposure and HLA in healthy donors. About the study: Across under 450 genotyped donors, approximately 81% landed in the Caucasian-associated ancestry cluster.

Regarding the study as a whole: In a later analysis, donors in an Asian-associated ancestry cluster reportedly had fewer N-insertions in productive TCRs than the cohort mean. Among TCR beta chains, those listed as cytomegalovirus-associated numbered over 150.

With 60 Vbeta and 13 Jbeta primers, the PCR was carried out. Method: immunoSEQ multiplex PCR; TCRdb's copy keeps in-frame clones and lacks some. The table shows some 150,000 clones, with 72% occurring only once. The V call is TRBV7-9, the J call TRBJ2-5, with D possibly TRBD1 on 6 matching bases. This TCR was sampled from a man in his forties or fifties in good health and CMV-seropositive. Sequencing was done on a sample of PBMCs. DNA of the CDR3: TGTGCCAGCAGCCCAGGACAGACAATCACACAAGAGACCCAGTACTTC. Translating gives CASSPGQTITQETQYF.